Below are 27 T cell receptor beta chains sequenced from a single sample in a study of T-cell reconstitution after alpha-beta-depleted transplantation in children. As it was prepared, the TCRbeta library received unique molecular identifiers. TCRdb re-called the PCR reads with MiXCR, one entry per CDR3 protein. This table holds a few hundred thousand distinct CDR3 sequences, approximately 7% found once. This material consisted of PBMCs, taken before TCRalphabeta/CD19-depleted stem cell transplant. Receptors originate from a boy younger than 10 with acute lymphoblastic leukemia, due to receive a stem cell transplant.

This clonotype was found many times. The chain carries TRBV7-8 and TRBJ2-7; 7 positions agree with TRBD2. The germline gives CDR1 SGHVS, CDR2 FQNEAQ. Losses at the gene ends were 5 bases for V and 0 bases for J; bases not matched to a gene: 10. The CDR3 loop spans 16 amino acids. The CDR3 nucleotides read TGTGCCAGCAGCGGAGAGGGACTAACCCCCTCCTACGAGCAGTACTTC. As protein: CASSGEGLTPSYEQYF. Supplemented by reference TRBV7-8 and TRBJ2-7, the full variable domain reads GAGVSQSPRYKVAKRGQDVALRCDPISGHVSLFWYQQALGQGPEFLTYFQNEAQLDKSGLPSDRFFAERPEGSVSTLKIQRTQQEDSAVYLCASSGEGLTPSYEQYFGPGTRLTVT.

This clonotype was seen repeatedly, ten times or more. The rearrangement links TRBV28 to TRBJ1-3; TRBD1 matches at 7 bases. J was trimmed by 3 bases and V by 6 bases; bases with no gene match: 8. From germline, CDR1 is MDHEN and CDR2 SYDVKM. The CDR3 runs to 15 residues. The CDR3: CASRPGGTFGNTIYF. The CDR3 bases are TGTGCCAGCAGACCAGGGGGTACCTTTGGAAACACCATATATTTT. The full variable domain, in which reference TRBV28 and TRBJ1-3 provide the parts outside the CDR3, is DVKVTQSSRYLVKRTGEKVFLECVQDMDHENMFWYRQDPGLGLRLIYFSYDVKMKEKGDIPEGYSVSREKKERFSLILESASTNQTSMYLCASRPGGTFGNTIYFGEGSWLTVV.

This clonotype was recorded a few times. The chain uses TRBV7-9 and TRBJ2-7; 11 bases fit TRBD1. Germline-derived CDR1 and CDR2 are SEHNR and FQNEAQ (reference sequence). This CDR3 has 14 amino acids. Trimming took 1 base from V and 5 from J; bases not matched to a gene: 1. The CDR3 bases are TGTGCCAGCAGCTTAGGGACAGGGGGCAACGAGCAGTACTTC. This sequence encodes CASSLGTGGNEQYF.

This clonotype was observed a few times. This chain joins TRBV5-1 and TRBJ1-1; D gene unclear. V shed 7 bases and J shed 4 bases, with 14 bases lying between them. The CDR3 length is 13 residues. Germline V lookup: CDR1 SGHRS, CDR2 YFSETQ. The CDR3 DNA is TGCGCCAGCGGAGACACAGCCATCACTGAAGCTTTCTTT. It codes for CASGDTAITEAFF.

This clonotype was recorded at least ten times. The chain links TRBV5-6 to TRBJ2-3; D is unclear. Per germline, CDR1 SGHDT and CDR2 YYEEEE. Deletions cut 1 base from V and 7 bases from J, with 22 bases between. The CDR3 extends over 17 amino acids. The CDR3 region is CASSLLGSTTLTNTQYF. DNA for the CDR3: TGTGCCAGCAGCTTGTTGGGGTCCACTACCCTCACGAATACGCAGTATTTT.

This clonotype was counted at least ten times. The rearrangement joins TRBV10-3 to TRBJ2-1, with unresolved D. V lost 0 bases, J lost 7 bases, and 4 bases lay in between. This CDR3 comprises 12 residues. CDR1 is ENHRY, CDR2 SYGVKD, per germline. DNA of the CDR3: TGTGCCATCAGTGAGTCCGTAAATGAGCAGTTCTTC. Translating it yields CAISESVNEQFF.

Only a few counts were recorded for this clonotype. The V call is TRBV7-6, the J call TRBJ2-3; D not resolved. Trimming pared 4 bases from V and 4 bases from J, leaving 21 bases between. The CDR3 is 17 residues long. Germline V gene lookup returns CDR1 SGHVS and CDR2 FNYEAQ. CDR3 residues: CASSSRSPPQVPDTQYF. The CDR3 region has the DNA TGTGCCAGCAGCTCCAGATCGCCCCCCCAGGTCCCAGATACGCAGTATTTT.

This clonotype was observed many times. The CDR3 region is CASSLVRDIKETQYF. CDR3 DNA: TGTGCCAGCAGCTTGGTCCGGGACATCAAAGAGACCCAGTACTTC. The gene calls are TRBV7-9 and TRBJ2-5; tentative D call: TRBD1 (6 bases). Germline CDR1 SEHNR, CDR2 FQNEAQ (reference sequence). Trimming removed 3 bases at V and 3 bases at J, with 14 bases between. The CDR3 loop spans 15 amino acids.

This clonotype was counted ten times or more. The rearrangement links TRBV29-1 to TRBJ1-1; D perhaps matches TRBD1 (6 bases). CDR3 size: 13 residues. The germline gives CDR1 SQVTM, CDR2 ANQGSEA. Deletions cut 7 bases from V and 1 base from J, with 13 bases between. The CDR3 coding sequence is TGCAGCGACCGACGACAGGAGAACACTGAAGCTTTCTTT. Encoded protein: CSDRRQENTEAFF.

Worth noting for this clonotype: One end of the junction is discordant with germline, which a read error may explain. The CDR3 here is CAISSYTGQGQPQHF. In DNA form, the CDR3 reads TGTGCCATCAGTTCCTATACGGGACAGGGACAGCCCCAGCATTTT. The rearrangement joins TRBV28 to TRBJ1-5; 9 bases agree with TRBD1. This CDR3 comprises 15 residues. Germline CDR1 reads MDHEN; CDR2 reads SYDVKM.

This clonotype was seen ten or more times. This chain links TRBV7-2 with TRBJ1-4, with 11 bases matching TRBD1. This CDR3 is built from 14 residues. The germline gives CDR1 SGHTA, CDR2 FQGNSA. The trim removed 5 bases at V and 8 bases at J, leaving 4 bases unmatched. The CDR3 reads CASSQDRGREKLFF. In DNA form, the CDR3 reads TGTGCCAGCAGCCAGGACAGGGGGCGAGAAAAACTGTTTTTT.

This clonotype was recorded many times. The chain recombines TRBV7-9 with TRBJ2-7; no firm D call. V gave up 5 bases and J gave up 2 bases, with 7 bases separating them. Per the germline V gene, CDR1 is SEHNR and CDR2 is FQNEAQ (reference sequence). The length of the CDR3 is 12 residues. The CDR3 here is CASSPTAYEQYF. The CDR3 DNA follows: TGTGCCAGCAGCCCTACAGCCTACGAGCAGTACTTC.

This clonotype has more than one count but fewer than ten. This rearrangement joins TRBV20-1 to TRBJ1-5; D ambiguous. This CDR3 spans 14 amino acids. Per the germline V gene, CDR1 is DFQATT and CDR2 is SNEGSKA (reference sequence). The germline V and J ends were trimmed by 6 bases and 2 bases, with 14 bases remaining between them. The chain's CDR3 is CSATGPWGNQPQHF. CDR3 bases: TGCAGTGCCACGGGCCCCTGGGGCAATCAGCCCCAGCATTTT.

The table lists this clonotype with many counts. The chain recombines TRBV4-3 with TRBJ1-1, with D unresolved. V lost 0 bases and J 7 bases, leaving 18 bases between the germline ends. The CDR3 sequence is 16 residues long. Germline CDR1 is LGHNA and CDR2 is YSLEER. The CDR3 nucleotides are TGCGCCAGCAGCCAAGATGTAGTCCTCCGGACCTATGAAGCTTTCTTT. Protein sequence: CASSQDVVLRTYEAFF.

This clonotype showed up many times. The genes are TRBV6-1 and TRBJ1-2; possible D gene TRBD1, 6 bases. Germline V gene sequence: CDR1 MNHNS, CDR2 SASEGT. V was clipped by 2 bases and J by 1 base, with 11 bases between them. The CDR3 runs 15 residues. CDR3 nucleotide sequence: TGTGCCAGCAGTGAACGAGAGGGGGGTAACTATGGCTACACCTTC. It is translated as CASSEREGGNYGYTF.

This clonotype was observed at least ten times. V is TRBV11-2 and J is TRBJ2-7, with TRBD2 as a possible D gene (6 bases). The CDR3 covers 11 residues. Per the germline V gene, CDR1 is SGHAT and CDR2 is FQNNGV. Trimming removed 10 bases at V and 5 bases at J, with 12 bases between. CDR3 bases: TGTGCCAACTGGGGGGATCACGAGCAGTACTTC. Its translation: CANWGDHEQYF. Variable domain in full (rest from reference TRBV11-2 and TRBJ2-7): EAGVAQSPRYKIIEKRQSVAFWCNPISGHATLYWYQQILGQGPKLLIQFQNNGVVDDSQLPKDRFSAERLKGVDSTLKIQPAKLEDSAVYLCANWGDHEQYFGPGTRLTVT.

The genes are TRBV28 and TRBJ2-7, with TRBD1 identical over 11 bases. J gave up 7 bases and V 3 bases, and 11 bases lay outside the gene matches. CDR1 is MDHEN and CDR2 is SYDVKM in the germline V gene. The length of the CDR3 is 16 residues. DNA for the CDR3: TGTGCCAGCAGTTTCTCTGGGACAGGGGGTTTGTGGGAGCAGTACTTC. Translation: CASSFSGTGGLWEQYF.

This clonotype came up many times. This chain uses TRBV4-3 with TRBJ2-3; D is ambiguous. Trimming shortened V by 0 bases and J by 8 bases, and 15 bases separated the two germline ends. Germline values: CDR1 LGHNA, CDR2 YSLEER. The CDR3 loop spans 15 amino acids. CDR3 region: CASSQEGRGMGTQYF. CDR3 in DNA: TGCGCCAGCAGCCAAGAAGGGCGCGGTATGGGTACGCAGTATTTT.

The table lists this clonotype with a few counts. The genes are TRBV20-1 and TRBJ2-2; 7 bases fit TRBD2. Looked up from germline, CDR1 is DFQATT and CDR2 is SNEGSKA (reference sequence). The CDR3 has 13 residues. With 0 bases clipped from V and 5 bases from J, the junction kept 0 bases outside the gene matches. Here the CDR3 reads CSARDSGTGELFF. In nucleotides, the CDR3 is TGCAGTGCTAGAGATAGCGGGACCGGGGAGCTGTTTTTT.

As regards this clonotype: Given a much more abundant clone one base away, this may be a read error. The chain recombines TRBV28 with TRBJ2-5; D unresolved. Germline CDR1 is MDHEN and CDR2 is SYDVKM. The CDR3 has 14 amino acids. Trimming took 8 bases from V and 0 from J, leaving 13 bases between them. The CDR3 protein is CASGNSFYQETQYF. The CDR3 bases are TGTGCCAGCGGGAATTCCTTTTACCAAGAGACCCAGTACTTC. Together with reference TRBV28 and TRBJ2-5, the CDR3 gives the full variable domain: DVKVTQSSRYLVKRTGEKVFLECVQDMDHENMFWYRQDPGLGLRLIYFSYDVKMKEKGDIPEGYSVSREKKERFSLILESASTNQTSMYLCASGNSFYQETQYFGPGTRLLVL.

This clonotype was found many times. The chain couples TRBV20-1 to TRBJ2-5; tentatively, D is TRBD2 (5 bases). The CDR3 is made up of 12 amino acids. Germline CDR1 and CDR2: DFQATT and SNEGSKA (reference sequence). Between the trimmed V and J ends, which lost 6 bases and 0 bases, there was a span of 8 bases. As DNA, the CDR3 is TGCAGTGCGACCGGGAACCAAGAGACCCAGTACTTC. This sequence encodes CSATGNQETQYF.

This clonotype appeared a few times. The rearrangement links TRBV28 to TRBJ1-1; D gene unclear. Trimming took 8 bases from V and 4 from J, leaving 14 bases between them. The CDR3 contains 13 residues. Germline V gives CDR1 MDHEN, CDR2 SYDVKM. The CDR3 region has the DNA TGTGCCAGCGGCCTTGGTGGGAGCACTGAAGCTTTCTTT. This encodes CASGLGGSTEAFF.

This clonotype was seen more than once but under ten times. At one of its ends the junction is not consistent with the germline gene, which may arise from a read error. This sequence joins TRBV11-2 and TRBJ2-7, with 11 bases that match TRBD1. This CDR3 spans 16 amino acids. Germline V gene data show CDR1 as SGHAT and CDR2 as FQNNGV. CDR3 amino acids: CASSSRTGGESSEQYF. Here the CDR3 DNA reads TGTGCCAGCAGCTCCCGGACAGGGGGCGAATCCTCCGAGCAGTACTTC.

This clonotype was detected a few times. This chain uses TRBV7-3 with TRBJ1-1; D not certain. Deletions cut 2 bases from V and 7 bases from J, with 11 bases between. Germline V gene data show CDR1 as SGHTA and CDR2 as FQGTGA. CDR3 length equals 13 residues. The CDR3 DNA is TGTGCCAGCAGCTTATACCACGGGGTTGAAGCTTTCTTT. This gives the protein CASSLYHGVEAFF. Full variable domain (rest looked up from reference TRBV7-3 and TRBJ1-1): GAGVSQTPSNKVTEKGKYVELRCDPISGHTALYWYRQSLGQGPEFLIYFQGTGAADDSGLPNDRFFAVRPEGSVSTLKIQRTERGDSAVYLCASSLYHGVEAFFGQGTRLTVV.

This clonotype was seen at least ten times. The CDR3 sequence: CASTVSSGSKTDTQYF. CDR3 nucleotides: TGTGCCAGCACAGTGTCTAGCGGGAGTAAGACAGATACGCAGTATTTT. The gene calls are TRBV6-5 and TRBJ2-3; 10 positions match TRBD2. CDR1 and CDR2 (germline): MNHEY, SVGAGI. The CDR3 extends over 16 amino acids. V lost 7 bases, J lost 3 bases, and 10 bases stayed unmatched.

This clonotype occurred many times. This chain links TRBV29-1 with TRBJ2-3; TRBD1 agrees at 7 bases. With V trimmed by 6 bases and J by 6 bases, 12 bases remained unmatched. This CDR3 is built from 14 residues. Germline V gives CDR1 SQVTM, CDR2 ANQGSEA. This chain's CDR3 is CSVRKGAGADTQYF. The CDR3 bases are TGCAGCGTCAGGAAGGGGGCCGGTGCGGATACGCAGTATTTT.

The V call is TRBV28, the J call TRBJ2-7; perhaps TRBD1 as D (6 bases). CDR1 and CDR2 from the germline V gene are MDHEN and SYDVKM. The ends were cut back, 6 bases at V and 2 bases at J, with 14 bases in the middle. The CDR3 is made up of 14 amino acids. The CDR3 region is CASRETGKPYEQYF. The CDR3, as DNA: TGTGCCAGCAGAGAAACAGGGAAGCCCTACGAGCAGTACTTC.